Listed here is a single TCR beta chain. As yet, its antigen is unknown. In germline, CDR1 is SQVTM, CDR2 ANQGSEA. V dropped 5 bases and J dropped 7 bases, with 14 bases sitting between them. The CDR3 is made up of 12 amino acids. This sample stems from a study of CD8 T cells in Susac syndrome. Regarding the study as a whole: Regarding the TCR sequencing and HLA analysis, the study admitted that a relatively small number of individuals were involved.

Sequencing of TCR beta was performed on blood CD8+ T cells and on blood CD4+ T cells. The CD8+ and CD4+ T cells were isolated magnetically using a negative isolation approach, whereas the TEMRA cells were enriched by FACS. Reverse transcription of about 0.45 to 1 ug RNA used random hexamers. The authors amplified TCR beta CDR3 across 54 Vbeta and 13 Jbeta using immunoSEQ multiplex PCR. TCRdb itself ran the immunoSEQ multiplex PCR reads through MiXCR, one entry per CDR3 protein. In the table there are 150,000 to 200,000 distinct CDR3 sequences, approximately 93% of which are singletons. The chain couples TRBV29-1 to TRBJ1-2, with no clear D. This TCR was recovered from a human donor with multiple sclerosis. The material sequenced was CD4+ T cells from PBMCs. For the CDR3, the DNA is TGCAGCGTTACGACTCCGGCGGGTGGCTACACCTTC. Its translation: CSVTTPAGGYTF. Variable domain in full (rest from reference TRBV29-1 and TRBJ1-2): SAVISQKPSRDICQRGTSLTIQCQVDSQVTMMFWYRQQPGQSLTLIATANQGSEATYESGFVIDKFPISRPNLTFSTLTVSNMSPEDSSIYLCSVTTPAGGYTFGSGTRLTVV.